These T cell receptor beta chains were read from a single sample in a study of regulatory and conventional T cells in RAG deficiency. Using immunoSEQ multiplex PCR, the repertoire was profiled, and TCRdb retains in-frame clones only, with some absent. The repertoire holds tens of thousands of clones, nearly 96% seen once, with 1.3% in the top ten. The sample was also reused in another study, on regulatory T cells.

Sequences were obtained from CD25- CD4+ T cells sorted from blood. The receptors were sampled from a human donor in good health. The CDR3 runs from the conserved cysteine through the conserved F or W. The D gene is left open where the match is weak. Only some rows state a clone size, as once, few, many or a class for expanded clones.

V gene	J gene	clone size	D gene	CDR3 protein	CDR3 DNA
TRBV11-2	TRBJ2-7	-	TRBD1	CASSPHRGESYEQYF	TGTGCCAGTAGCCCGCACAGGGGGGAATCCTACGAGCAGTACTTC
TRBV14	TRBJ2-1	-	TRBD1	CASSQPGQGVNEQFF	TGTGCCAGCAGCCAACCGGGACAGGGGGTCAATGAGCAGTTCTTC
TRBV18	TRBJ1-1	once	TRBD1	CASSRKGGGESAAFF	TGTGCCAGCTCACGGAAAGGAGGGGGCGAGTCCGCCGCTTTCTTT
TRBV7-2	TRBJ1-6	-	-	CASSLSGAGNSPLHF	TGTGCCAGCAGCTTAAGCGGGGCAGGCAATTCACCCCTCCACTTT
TRBV6-6	TRBJ1-5	once	TRBD1	CASRQTTGQQPQHF	TGTGCCAGCAGGCAAACGACAGGGCAACAGCCCCAGCATTTT
TRBV6-6	TRBJ1-1	-	-	CASSYSPDREAFF	TGTGCCAGCAGTTACTCGCCCGACAGGGAAGCTTTCTTT
TRBV6-4	TRBJ2-1	-	TRBD2	CASSPGLAGGEEQFF	TGTGCCAGCAGTCCCGGACTAGCGGGGGGAGAGGAGCAGTTCTTC
TRBV25-1	TRBJ2-6	few	-	CASSSPTAGANVLTF	TGTGCCAGCAGTAGCCCGACAGCTGGGGCCAACGTCCTGACTTTC
TRBV11-2	TRBJ2-1	-	-	CASSLIARNEQFF	TGTGCCAGCAGCTTAATAGCGCGGAATGAGCAGTTCTTC
TRBV5-1	TRBJ2-5	-	TRBD2	CASTPVPGGSETQYF	TGCGCCAGCACCCCGGTCCCGGGGGGGTCGGAGACCCAGTACTTC
TRBV2	TRBJ1-5	-	-	CASSEEGSQPQHF	TGTGCCAGCAGTGAAGAGGGGTCTCAGCCCCAGCATTTT
TRBV5-1	TRBJ1-1	-	TRBD1	CASSADRDAEAFF	TGCGCCAGCAGCGCGGACAGGGACGCTGAAGCTTTCTTT
TRBV30	TRBJ1-2	-	-	CAWISRGGDGYTF	TGTGCCTGGATATCGAGAGGAGGGGATGGCTACACCTTC
TRBV6-6	TRBJ2-1	-	-	CASSSHSQYNEQFF	TGTGCCAGCAGTAGCCACTCCCAATACAATGAGCAGTTCTTC
TRBV7-9	TRBJ1-4	-	-	CASSPSEKLFF	TGTGCCAGCAGCCCCTCCGAAAAACTGTTTTTT
TRBV16	TRBJ2-3	-	TRBD2	CASSHSGTSGGNRGTQYF	TGTGCCAGCAGCCACTCCGGGACTAGCGGGGGGAACCGAGGTACGCAGTATTTT
TRBV27	TRBJ1-6	-	-	CASSEVGNSPLHF	TGTGCCAGCAGTGAGGTCGGTAATTCACCCCTCCACTTT
TRBV9	TRBJ2-2	-	TRBD1	CASSAGTGDTGELFF	TGTGCCAGCAGCGCCGGGACAGGGGACACCGGGGAGCTGTTTTTT
TRBV11-3	TRBJ2-7	-	TRBD2	CASSPGLAGPYEQYF	TGTGCCAGCAGCCCCGGACTAGCGGGACCCTACGAGCAGTACTTC
TRBV30	TRBJ1-2	-	-	CAWRSTVYGYTF	TGTGCCTGGAGGAGCACTGTCTATGGCTACACCTTC
TRBV7-2	TRBJ2-7	-	-	CASSPGVPFGEQYF	TGTGCCAGCAGCCCAGGGGTTCCCTTCGGCGAGCAGTACTTC
TRBV28	TRBJ2-7	-	-	CASSPLRYWQYF	TGTGCCAGCAGTCCCTTGAGATATTGGCAGTACTTC
TRBV5-1	TRBJ2-1	-	-	CASSSSTTGYNEQFF	TGCGCCAGCAGCTCGAGTACTACAGGGTACAATGAGCAGTTCTTC
TRBV4-1	TRBJ2-5	-	TRBD1	CASSQDMSRTGERETQYF	TGCGCCAGCAGCCAAGATATGAGTCGGACAGGGGAACGAGAGACCCAGTACTTC
TRBV7-9	TRBJ2-7	-	TRBD1	CASSLTGGTFRNEQYF	TGTGCCAGCAGCTTAACAGGGGGCACGTTTAGAAACGAGCAGTACTTC
TRBV5-1	TRBJ2-2	-	-	CASSLVAGRGTGELFF	TGCGCCAGCAGCTTGGTCGCGGGGCGCGGCACCGGGGAGCTGTTTTTT
TRBV10-3	TRBJ2-7	-	-	CAISESGSSYEQYF	TGTGCCATCAGTGAGTCCGGGAGCTCCTACGAGCAGTACTTC
TRBV27	TRBJ1-1	-	-	CASSFVPRWTEAFF	TGTGCCAGCAGTTTCGTGCCACGGTGGACTGAAGCTTTCTTT
TRBV5-1	TRBJ2-1	-	-	CASSLGQVLNEQFF	TGCGCCAGCAGCTTGGGGCAGGTCTTGAATGAGCAGTTCTTC
TRBV19	TRBJ2-3	-	TRBD1	CASSTSQTRQGADTQYF	TGTGCCAGTAGTACCAGCCAAACAAGACAGGGGGCAGATACGCAGTATTTT
TRBV27	TRBJ2-3	-	-	CASSPFDSRTDTQYF	TGTGCCAGCAGTCCCTTCGACAGCCGCACAGATACGCAGTATTTT
TRBV10-1	TRBJ2-7	-	-	CASSEKSSRPEQYF	TGCGCCAGCAGTGAGAAGAGCTCTCGCCCCGAGCAGTACTTC
TRBV9	TRBJ2-3	-	-	CASSAPSSSDTDTQYF	TGTGCCAGCAGCGCTCCTAGTTCCTCTGACACAGATACGCAGTATTTT
TRBV4-1	TRBJ2-2	-	-	CASSQWASATGELFF	TGCGCCAGCAGCCAATGGGCTAGCGCCACCGGGGAGCTGTTTTTT
TRBV7-2	TRBJ1-2	-	TRBD1	CAGSLITGDGYTF	TGTGCCGGCAGTTTGATTACAGGGGATGGCTACACCTTC
TRBV18	TRBJ2-2	few	-	CASSPQGGTGELFF	TGTGCCAGCTCACCGCAGGGTGGAACCGGGGAGCTGTTTTTT
TRBV19	TRBJ2-1	-	-	CASMGGRGYYNEQFF	TGTGCCAGTATGGGTGGGCGGGGTTACTACAATGAGCAGTTCTTC
TRBV4-1	TRBJ2-7	-	-	CASSQEAGVPYEQYF	TGCGCCAGCAGCCAAGAGGCCGGGGTTCCCTACGAGCAGTACTTC
TRBV29-1	TRBJ1-1	-	-	CSVEDDRHNTEAFF	TGCAGCGTTGAAGATGACAGACATAACACTGAAGCTTTCTTT
TRBV11-2	TRBJ1-1	-	-	CASSPFAPGGSNTEAFF	TGTGCCAGCAGCCCCTTTGCCCCGGGGGGGAGTAACACTGAAGCTTTCTTT
TRBV9	TRBJ1-3	once	-	CASGGRSAGSGNTIYF	TGTGCCTCCGGTGGGAGGTCGGCGGGCTCTGGAAACACCATATATTTT
TRBV18	TRBJ1-1	-	-	CASSPKLGNTEAFF	TGTGCCAGCTCACCCAAACTTGGTAACACTGAAGCTTTCTTT